The 9 T cell receptor beta chains below come from one sample, sequenced in a study of shared clonotypes between healthy human individuals. TCRdb keeps only in-frame clones here, not all; method: immunoSEQ multiplex PCR. Of 2,500,000 or so clones listed, about 92% are singletons. Sequenced: naive CD4+ T cells sorted from blood. Regarding subset: CD45RA+ positively selected. All receptors derive from a man aged 18-30 years in good health.

The CDR3 region is CASSTSGTFSGNTIYF. For the CDR3, the DNA is TGTGCCAGTAGCACCTCCGGGACATTCTCTGGAAACACCATATATTTT. This sequence joins TRBV19 and TRBJ1-3, with a possible D match to TRBD1 (6 bases). This CDR3 comprises 16 residues. Germline assignment: CDR1 LNHDA and CDR2 SQIVND (reference sequence). The V gene lost 6 bases and the J gene lost 0 bases, with 15 bases spanning the gap.

The gene calls are TRBV5-1 and TRBJ1-1; perhaps TRBD1 as D (5 bases). The germline V and J ends were trimmed by 2 bases and 5 bases, with 10 bases remaining between them. This CDR3 contains 13 residues. Germline V CDR1 and CDR2: SGHRS, YFSETQ. This chain's CDR3 is CASSFREGTEAFF. The CDR3 coding sequence is TGCGCCAGCAGCTTCAGGGAGGGTACTGAAGCTTTCTTT.

The chain combines TRBV7-9 with TRBJ2-7, with D perhaps matching TRBD1 (5 bases). Deletions cut 10 bases from V and 5 bases from J, with 15 bases between. The CDR3 contains 12 residues. Germline values: CDR1 SEHNR, CDR2 FQNEAQ (reference sequence). CDR3 nucleotides: TGTGCCACCCAGGGAATCAGGAACGAGCAGTACTTC. Its translation is CATQGIRNEQYF.

In this sample, this clone turned up once. The rearrangement joins TRBV10-2 to TRBJ2-5; D may correspond to TRBD1 or TRBD2 (5 bases each). Germline CDR1 and CDR2: WSHSY and SAAADI. V was pared by 4 bases and J by 6 bases, with 9 bases between. CDR3 length: 12 residues. CDR3 amino acids: CASSGGPQTQYF. CDR3 nucleotides: TGCGCCAGCAGTGGGGGACCTCAGACCCAGTACTTC.

The rearrangement links TRBV5-1 to TRBJ2-5, with 12 bases fitting TRBD1. Germline CDR1 SGHRS, CDR2 YFSETQ. Trimming at V came to 4 bases and at J to 5 bases, leaving 9 bases not matched to a gene. CDR3 length: 16 residues. CDR3 nucleotide sequence: TGCGCCAGCAGCCGAGGGACAGGGGGCGTAGGGGAGACCCAGTACTTC. It encodes CASSRGTGGVGETQYF.

The chain carries TRBV14 and TRBJ2-5, with D uncertain. Germline lookup yields CDR1 SGHDN and CDR2 FVKESK. The CDR3 loop spans 14 amino acids. The ends were cut back, 0 bases at V and 4 bases at J, with 9 bases in the middle. This CDR3 is CASSQDRVTETQYF. CDR3 in DNA: TGTGCCAGCAGCCAAGATCGAGTCACAGAGACCCAGTACTTC.

This rearrangement joins TRBV4-1 to TRBJ2-1; TRBD2 aligns across 13 bases. This CDR3 region has 12 residues. The V and J ends lost 6 bases and 16 bases, in that order; junction bases with no gene match: 6. Germline V lookup: CDR1 MGHRA, CDR2 YSYEKL. The CDR3 coding sequence is TGCGCCAGCAGGGGGACTAGCGGGATCCAATTCTTC. This gives the protein CASRGTSGIQFF.

The chain joins TRBV13 to TRBJ2-1; 7 bases line up with TRBD1. The CDR3 runs to 14 residues. After removal of 6 bases from V and 5 bases from J, the junction contained 7 bases not matched to a gene. The germline V gene encodes CDR1 PRHDT and CDR2 FYEKMQ (reference sequence). This CDR3 is CASRRTGEDNEQFF. CDR3 DNA: TGTGCCAGCAGAAGGACAGGCGAGGACAATGAGCAGTTCTTC. Drawing the rest from reference TRBV13 and TRBJ2-1, the complete variable domain is AAGVIQSPRHLIKEKRETATLKCYPIPRHDTVYWYQQGPGQDPQFLISFYEKMQSDKGSIPDRFSAQQFSDYHSELNMSSLELGDSALYFCASRRTGEDNEQFFGPGTRLTVL.

This chain joins TRBV28 and TRBJ2-7; 7 nucleotides line up with TRBD1. The germline gives CDR1 MDHEN, CDR2 SYDVKM. The V and J ends lost 4 bases and 2 bases, in that order; junction bases with no gene match: 8. CDR3 size: 15 residues. The chain's CDR3 is CASSSNRGPPYEQYF. The DNA of the CDR3 is TGTGCCAGCAGTTCAAACAGGGGTCCCCCCTACGAGCAGTACTTC.